The 15 T cell receptor beta chains reported below all come from one sample, sequenced in a study of blood T cell repertoires in COVID-19. The assay was immunoSEQ multiplex PCR, and TCRdb's table has in-frame clones only and misses some. The sample has roughly 100,000 clones; roughly 90% are singletons. Sequencing was done on a sample of peripheral blood. These receptors came from a human donor in a cohort sampled during active COVID-19.

J is TRBJ1-1 and V is TRBV29-1; tentatively, D is TRBD1 (6 bases). This CDR3 has 15 amino acids. V lost 6 bases and J lost 1, with 18 bases in between. CDR1 SQVTM and CDR2 ANQGSEA come from the germline V gene. The CDR3: CSVDDPDRGNTEAFF. For the CDR3, the DNA is TGCAGCGTCGACGATCCGGACAGAGGGAACACTGAAGCTTTCTTT.

The gene calls are TRBV7-9 and TRBJ1-1; possibly TRBD1 for D (5 bases). The CDR3 is 15 residues long. Germline V gene data show CDR1 as SEHNR and CDR2 as FQNEAQ (reference sequence). Trimming shortened V by 3 bases and J by 5 bases, and 16 bases separated the two germline ends. The DNA for the CDR3 is TGTGCCAGCAGCTTCGACGTTACGGGGGAGACTGAAGCTTTCTTT. Translation: CASSFDVTGETEAFF.

Only one count was recorded for this clone. The chain recombines TRBV28 with TRBJ2-7; D gene ambiguous. V was clipped by 3 bases and J by 0 bases, with 9 bases between them. The CDR3 is 14 residues long. Germline V CDR1 and CDR2: MDHEN, SYDVKM. The CDR3 coding sequence is TGTGCCAGCAGTTTGGCGGTTAGCTCCTACGAGCAGTACTTC. Protein sequence: CASSLAVSSYEQYF.

The chain couples TRBV9 to TRBJ2-1, with TRBD2 matching 7 bases. Trimming took 5 bases from V and 5 from J; bases not matched to a gene: 7. The CDR3 has 14 residues. Germline V lookup: CDR1 SGDLS, CDR2 YYNGEE. CDR3 sequence reads: CASSGERGHNEQFF. CDR3 nucleotides: TGTGCCAGCAGTGGGGAGCGGGGACACAATGAGCAGTTCTTC. Filled out from reference TRBV9 and TRBJ2-1, the complete variable domain reads DSGVTQTPKHLITATGQRVTLRCSPRSGDLSVYWYQQSLDQGLQFLIQYYNGEERAKGNILERFSAQQFPDLHSELNLSSLELGDSALYFCASSGERGHNEQFFGPGTRLTVL.

The chain is built from TRBV7-2 and TRBJ2-1, with 11 positions matching TRBD2. This CDR3 is 16 amino acids long. Per germline, CDR1 SGHTA and CDR2 FQGNSA. Trimming at V came to 5 bases and at J to 4 bases, leaving 7 bases not matched to a gene. In DNA form, the CDR3 reads TGTGCCAGCAGCCCTCAGGGGACTAGCGGATACAATGAGCAGTTCTTC. It codes for CASSPQGTSGYNEQFF.

V gene TRBV5-6 combines with J gene TRBJ1-1; 7 bases map to TRBD1. With 4 bases clipped from V and 1 base from J, the junction kept 4 bases outside the gene matches. The CDR3 has 14 residues. Germline CDR1 reads SGHDT; CDR2 reads YYEEEE. CDR3 residues: CASSPGTANTEAFF. The CDR3 coding sequence is TGTGCCAGCAGCCCCGGGACAGCGAACACTGAAGCTTTCTTT.

The chain joins TRBV20-1 to TRBJ1-1; no firm D call. V dropped 7 bases and J dropped 1 base, with 7 bases sitting between them. The CDR3 consists of 11 residues. CDR1 and CDR2 from the germline V gene are DFQATT and SNEGSKA (reference sequence). The DNA of the CDR3 is TGCAGTGTTCGCGGGAACACTGAAGCTTTCTTT. Residues: CSVRGNTEAFF.

The genes are TRBV30 and TRBJ2-2, with 10 bases aligning to TRBD1. The germline V gene has CDR1 GTSNPN and CDR2 SVGIG (reference sequence). V lost 3 bases to trimming and J lost 1 base; unmatched junction nucleotides: 2. CDR3 size: 15 residues. DNA of the CDR3: TGTGCCTGGAGGACAGGGGGCTGGAACACCGGGGAGCTGTTTTTT. It yields the protein CAWRTGGWNTGELFF.

The J gene is TRBJ1-3, the V gene TRBV18; D possibly corresponds to TRBD1 (6 bases). Germline V gene lookup returns CDR1 KGHSH and CDR2 LQKENI. Between the trimmed V and J ends, which lost 5 bases and 5 bases, there was a span of 13 bases. This CDR3 has 14 residues. In nucleotides, the CDR3 is TGTGCCAGCTCAACAGGGTCTGGTCGAAACACCATATATTTT. The encoded protein is CASSTGSGRNTIYF.

As DNA, the CDR3 is TGTGCCAGCAGCGTAGGAGGTTTCGCGGAGGGCGTCACCGGGGAGCTGTTTTTT. Translated: CASSVGGFAEGVTGELFF. V is TRBV9 and J is TRBJ2-2, with D perhaps TRBD2 (6 bases). The CDR3 covers 18 residues. Germline V CDR1 and CDR2: SGDLS, YYNGEE. V lost 0 bases and J 4 bases, leaving 19 bases between the germline ends.

The rearrangement joins TRBV18 to TRBJ2-2; 10 bases are shared with TRBD1. The trim removed 5 bases at V and 0 bases at J, leaving 3 bases unmatched. The CDR3 is 16 residues long. Germline V lookup: CDR1 KGHSH, CDR2 LQKENI. CDR3 bases: TGTGCCAGCTCATTCGGACAGGGGGCGAACACCGGGGAGCTGTTTTTT. Protein sequence: CASSFGQGANTGELFF.

The chain combines TRBV9 with TRBJ2-2; D is ambiguous. Germline V gives CDR1 SGDLS, CDR2 YYNGEE. V lost 1 base and J lost 3, with 4 bases in between. CDR3 length: 13 residues. CDR3 coding DNA: TGTGCCAGCAGCGTACTTTACACCGGGGAGCTGTTTTTT. It yields the protein CASSVLYTGELFF. Drawing the rest from reference TRBV9 and TRBJ2-2, the complete variable domain is DSGVTQTPKHLITATGQRVTLRCSPRSGDLSVYWYQQSLDQGLQFLIQYYNGEERAKGNILERFSAQQFPDLHSELNLSSLELGDSALYFCASSVLYTGELFFGEGSRLTVL.

This chain links TRBV19 with TRBJ1-2; D is unclear. The V and J ends lost 3 bases and 6 bases respectively, with 14 bases between them. This CDR3 is built from 14 residues. The germline CDR1 and CDR2 sequences are LNHDA and SQIVND (reference sequence). The CDR3 DNA sequence: TGTGCCAGTAGTATTCTCGGTGTGTCCCATGGCTACACCTTC. This encodes CASSILGVSHGYTF.

V is TRBV7-9 and J is TRBJ1-2; TRBD1 might be the D (6 bases). The germline V gene has CDR1 SEHNR and CDR2 FQNEAQ (reference sequence). The CDR3 runs 14 residues. V gave up 5 bases and J gave up 1 base, with 11 bases separating them. The CDR3 is CASSMYRDNYGYTF. CDR3 sequence (DNA): TGTGCCAGCAGCATGTACAGGGATAACTATGGCTACACCTTC. Together with reference TRBV7-9 and TRBJ1-2, the CDR3 gives the full variable domain: DTGVSQNPRHKITKRGQNVTFRCDPISEHNRLYWYRQTLGQGPEFLTYFQNEAQLEKSRLLSDRFSAERPKGSFSTLEIQRTEQGDSAMYLCASSMYRDNYGYTFGSGTRLTVV.

The chain couples TRBV19 to TRBJ2-7; D possibly corresponds to TRBD2 (5 bases). The V end was cut by 3 bases, the J end by 2 bases, with 11 bases between. Germline values: CDR1 LNHDA, CDR2 SQIVND (reference sequence). The CDR3 extends over 14 amino acids. In DNA, the CDR3 is TGTGCCAGTAGTATTTCGGGGTTCCCCTACGAGCAGTACTTC. It codes for CASSISGFPYEQYF.